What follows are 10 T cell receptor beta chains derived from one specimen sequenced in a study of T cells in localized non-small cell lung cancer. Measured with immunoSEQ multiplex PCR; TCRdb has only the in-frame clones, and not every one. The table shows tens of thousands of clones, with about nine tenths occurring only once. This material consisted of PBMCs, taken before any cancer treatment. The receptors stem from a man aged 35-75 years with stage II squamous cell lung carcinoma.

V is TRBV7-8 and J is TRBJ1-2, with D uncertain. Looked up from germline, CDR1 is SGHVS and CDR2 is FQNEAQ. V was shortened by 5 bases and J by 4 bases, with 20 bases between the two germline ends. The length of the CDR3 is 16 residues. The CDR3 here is CASSNRRPTLGYGYTF. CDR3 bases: TGTGCCAGCAGCAATCGGCGGCCGACCCTGGGCTATGGCTACACCTTC.

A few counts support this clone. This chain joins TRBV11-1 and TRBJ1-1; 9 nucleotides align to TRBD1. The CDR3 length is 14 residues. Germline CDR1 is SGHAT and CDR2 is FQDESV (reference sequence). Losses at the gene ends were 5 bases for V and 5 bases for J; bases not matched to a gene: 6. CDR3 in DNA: TGTGCCAGCAGCCGGGGACAGGGAGGGACTGAAGCTTTCTTT. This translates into CASSRGQGGTEAFF.

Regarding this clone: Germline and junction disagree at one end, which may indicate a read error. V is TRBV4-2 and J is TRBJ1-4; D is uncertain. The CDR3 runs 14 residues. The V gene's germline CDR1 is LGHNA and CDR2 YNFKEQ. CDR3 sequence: CASSQDMTAENLFF. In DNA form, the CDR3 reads TGTGCCAGCAGCCAAGATATGACCGCTGAAAATCTGTTTTTT.

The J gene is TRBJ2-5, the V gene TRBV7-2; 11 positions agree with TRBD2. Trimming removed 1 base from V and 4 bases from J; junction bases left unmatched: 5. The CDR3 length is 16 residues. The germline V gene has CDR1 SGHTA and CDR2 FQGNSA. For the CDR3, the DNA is TGTGCCAGCAGCTTAGAGTCTAGCGGGAGGCGAGAGACCCAGTACTTC. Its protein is CASSLESSGRRETQYF.

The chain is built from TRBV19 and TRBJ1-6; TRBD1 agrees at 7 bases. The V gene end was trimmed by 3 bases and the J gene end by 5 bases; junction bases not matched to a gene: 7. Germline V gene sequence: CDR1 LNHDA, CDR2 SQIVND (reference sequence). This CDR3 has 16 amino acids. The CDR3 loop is CASSITVGQNNSPLHF. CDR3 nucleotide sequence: TGTGCCAGTAGTATCACAGTGGGACAGAATAATTCACCCCTCCACTTT.

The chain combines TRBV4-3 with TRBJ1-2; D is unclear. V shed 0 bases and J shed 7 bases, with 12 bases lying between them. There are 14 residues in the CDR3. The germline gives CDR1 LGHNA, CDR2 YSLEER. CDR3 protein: CASSQDDRVGGYTF. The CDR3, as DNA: TGCGCCAGCAGCCAAGATGACCGCGTCGGTGGCTACACCTTC.

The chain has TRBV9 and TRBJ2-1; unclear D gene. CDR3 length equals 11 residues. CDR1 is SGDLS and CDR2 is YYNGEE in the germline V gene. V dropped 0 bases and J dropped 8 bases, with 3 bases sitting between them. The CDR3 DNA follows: TGTGCCAGCAGCGTAGGGGATGAGCAGTTCTTC. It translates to CASSVGDEQFF.

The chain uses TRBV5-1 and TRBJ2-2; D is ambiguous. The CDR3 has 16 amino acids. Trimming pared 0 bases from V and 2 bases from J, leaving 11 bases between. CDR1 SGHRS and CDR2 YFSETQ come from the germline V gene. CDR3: CASSLGHSINTGELFF. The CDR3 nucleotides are TGCGCCAGCAGCTTGGGCCATTCAATTAACACCGGGGAGCTGTTTTTT.

The CDR3 sequence: CASSLWRGREEKLFF. CDR3 bases: TGTGCCAGCAGTTTATGGAGGGGGCGGGAAGAAAAACTGTTTTTT. V is TRBV28 and J is TRBJ1-4, with 7 bases aligning to TRBD1. The length of the CDR3 is 15 residues. The germline gives CDR1 MDHEN, CDR2 SYDVKM. The V segment lost 0 bases and the J segment 8 bases; nucleotides outside the gene matches: 6.

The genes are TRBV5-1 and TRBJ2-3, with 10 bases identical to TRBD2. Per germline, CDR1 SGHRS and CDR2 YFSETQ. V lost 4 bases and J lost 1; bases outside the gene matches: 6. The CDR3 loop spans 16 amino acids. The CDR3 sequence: CASSRVLAGGTDTQYF. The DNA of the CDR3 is TGCGCCAGCAGCCGGGTCCTAGCGGGGGGCACAGATACGCAGTATTTT.